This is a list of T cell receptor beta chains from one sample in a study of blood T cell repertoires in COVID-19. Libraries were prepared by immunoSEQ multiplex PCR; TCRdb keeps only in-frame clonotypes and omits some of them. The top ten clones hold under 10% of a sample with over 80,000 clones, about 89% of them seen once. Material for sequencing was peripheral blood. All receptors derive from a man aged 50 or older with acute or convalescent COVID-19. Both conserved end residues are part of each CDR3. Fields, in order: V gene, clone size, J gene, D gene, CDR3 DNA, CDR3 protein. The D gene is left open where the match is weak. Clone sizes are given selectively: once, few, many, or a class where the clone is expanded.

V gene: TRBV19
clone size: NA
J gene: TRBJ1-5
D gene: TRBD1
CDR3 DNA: TGTGCCAGTAGTATGGGGCGGACAGGGGGCACGCAGCCCCAGCATTTT
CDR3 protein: CASSMGRTGGTQPQHF

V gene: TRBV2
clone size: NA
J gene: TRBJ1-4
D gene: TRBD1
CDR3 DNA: TGTGCCAGCAGTGTATTCTCTGGCAAACGCCCCCCTGGGACAGGGTTCGGTGATGAAAAACTGTTTTTT
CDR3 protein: CASSVFSGKRPPGTGFGDEKLFF

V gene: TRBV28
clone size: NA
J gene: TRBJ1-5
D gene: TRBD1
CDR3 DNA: TGTGCCAGCTCGAAACAGGGGACGGGACAGCCCCAGCATTTT
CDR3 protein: CASSKQGTGQPQHF

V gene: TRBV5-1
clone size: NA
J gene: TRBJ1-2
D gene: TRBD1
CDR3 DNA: TGCGCCAGCAGCGCCGGACAGGGTAACTATGGCTACACCTTC
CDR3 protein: CASSAGQGNYGYTF

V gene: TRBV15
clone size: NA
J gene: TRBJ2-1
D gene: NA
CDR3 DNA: TGTGCCACCAGCACCAGACTAGACTCCTACAATGAGCAGTTCTTC
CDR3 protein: CATSTRLDSYNEQFF

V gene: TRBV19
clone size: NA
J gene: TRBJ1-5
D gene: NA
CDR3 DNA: TGTGCCAGTAGTATAGTGGGGAGAAGCCAGCAGCCCCAGCATTTT
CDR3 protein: CASSIVGRSQQPQHF

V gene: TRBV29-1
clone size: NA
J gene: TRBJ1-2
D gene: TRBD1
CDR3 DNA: TGCAGCGTTGAAGACCGACAGGGAGTGGGTGGCTACACCTTC
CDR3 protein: CSVEDRQGVGGYTF

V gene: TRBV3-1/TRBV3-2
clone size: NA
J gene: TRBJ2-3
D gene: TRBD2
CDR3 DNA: TGTGCCAGCAGTCCGCTAGCGGGGGAAAAGGCAGATACGCAGTATTTT
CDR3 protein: CASSPLAGEKADTQYF

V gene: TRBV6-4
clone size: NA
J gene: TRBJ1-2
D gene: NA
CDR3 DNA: TGTGCCAGCAGTCTTAGTCTGGGTGGCAGGGGAGAATATGGCTACACCTTC
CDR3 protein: CASSLSLGGRGEYGYTF

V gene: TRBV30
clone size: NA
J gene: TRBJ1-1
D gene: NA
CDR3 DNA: TGTGCCTGGAGTGTTCAACAGCCCAACACTGAAGCTTTCTTT
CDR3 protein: CAWSVQQPNTEAFF

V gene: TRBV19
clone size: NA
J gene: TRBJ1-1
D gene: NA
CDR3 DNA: TGTGCCAGCCACAAGGGCAGGGCTCTACCTGAAGCTTTCTTT
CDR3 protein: CASHKGRALPEAFF

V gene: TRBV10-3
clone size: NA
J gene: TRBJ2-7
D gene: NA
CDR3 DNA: TGTGCCATCAGCCTACAGGGAACCTACGAGCAGTACTTC
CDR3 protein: CAISLQGTYEQYF

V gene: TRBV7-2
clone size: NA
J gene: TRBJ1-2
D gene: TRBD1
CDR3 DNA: TGTGCCAGCAGCCCGGACAGGGGCGGTAACTATGGCTACACCTTC
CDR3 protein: CASSPDRGGNYGYTF

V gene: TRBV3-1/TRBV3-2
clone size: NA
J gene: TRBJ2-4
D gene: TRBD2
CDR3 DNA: TGTGCCAGCAGCCACGCGGGGGGGTTAGCCAAAAACATTCAGTACTTC
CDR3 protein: CASSHAGGLAKNIQYF

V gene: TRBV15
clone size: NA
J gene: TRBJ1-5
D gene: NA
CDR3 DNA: TGTGCCACCAGCAGAGGAGGCGCCAGGGGCAATCAGCCCCAGCATTTT
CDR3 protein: CATSRGGARGNQPQHF

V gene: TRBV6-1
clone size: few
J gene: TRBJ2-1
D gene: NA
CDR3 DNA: TGTGCCAGCAGTGAAGCCATGGGGCAGGGACTCAATGAGCAGTTCTTC
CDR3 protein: CASSEAMGQGLNEQFF

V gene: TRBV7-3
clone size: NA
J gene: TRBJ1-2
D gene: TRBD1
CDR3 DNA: TGTGCCAGCAGCTTAGACAGGGGACATGGCTACACCTTC
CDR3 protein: CASSLDRGHGYTF